This T cell receptor (beta chain) was recorded in a study of shared clonotypes between healthy human individuals. Concerning this clone: Other DNA sequences within the sample encode an identical CDR3.

Clones were sequenced by immunoSEQ multiplex PCR, and TCRdb holds only the in-frame ones, with some missing. The data contain around 990,000 clones, roughly 80% of them singletons. The CDR3 extends over 13 amino acids. Germline V gene lookup returns CDR1 SGHTA and CDR2 FQGNSA. Trimming removed 4 bases from V and 3 bases from J, with 10 bases in between. The sequencing input was memory CD4+ T cells from PBMCs. Subset defined: CD45RA-negative fraction. The source is a man between 18 and 35 years old in good health. Some clones in this sample may be carry-over from other donors' samples. The J gene is TRBJ2-7, the V gene TRBV7-2, with D perhaps TRBD1 (6 bases). The CDR3 loop reads CASSSRGGYEQYF. The CDR3 nucleotides are TGTGCCAGCAGCTCCCGAGGGGGCTACGAGCAGTACTTC.